These T cell receptor beta chains were read from a single sample in a study of T cells in Graves' hyperthyroidism and ophthalmopathy. In TCRdb, the multiplex PCR reads were re-called with MiXCR into one record per CDR3 protein. The sample carries 690,000 or so distinct CDR3 sequences, roughly a sixth recorded once. Material: blood. The receptors originated from a woman aged 45-65 years with Graves' hyperthyroidism that later progressed to Graves' ophthalmopathy. CDR3s include the opening cysteine and the closing phenylalanine or tryptophan. A D gene is named only where the DNA matches it firmly. For some rows the clone size is stated as once, few or many, or as a class when expanded; others skip it.

size	V	J	D	DNA	CDR3
.	TRBV2	TRBJ2-1	TRBD2	TGTGCCAGCACCGGGTCTAGCGGGGACCACAATGAGCAGTTCTTC	CASTGSSGDHNEQFF
many	TRBV5-5	TRBJ2-1	.	TGTGCCAGCAGCTTAGGGTTAGGAACTGACCAGTTCTTC	CASSLGLGTDQFF
many	TRBV5-5	TRBJ2-4	.	TGTGCCAGCAGCTTCCCCCGGGACGACAAAAACATTCAGTACTTC	CASSFPRDDKNIQYF
many	TRBV7-9	TRBJ2-5	.	TGTGCCAGCAGCTTAGGCGGAAAAGAGACCCAGTACTTC	CASSLGGKETQYF
.	TRBV29-1	TRBJ2-7	.	TGCAGCGTTGTTTACAGCTACGAGCAGTACTTC	CSVVYSYEQYF
few	TRBV7-6	TRBJ2-3	TRBD1	TGTGCCAGCAGCTCCGACAGGGAAACAGATACGCAGTATTTT	CASSSDRETDTQYF
many	TRBV20-1	TRBJ1-4	.	TGCAGTGCTAGACCTACAGGGCTCCTTGATGAAAAACTGTTTTTT	CSARPTGLLDEKLFF
.	TRBV6-5	TRBJ2-2	.	TGTGCCAGCAGTTACTCTACTGGGTACACCGGGGAGCTGTTTTTT	CASSYSTGYTGELFF
.	TRBV7-3	TRBJ2-3	.	TGTGCCAGCAGCTCATACGGTAGCACAGATACGCAGTATTTT	CASSSYGSTDTQYF
.	TRBV29-1	TRBJ2-7	TRBD1	TGCAGCGCCCTCCTGACAGGGGGCAGTTACGAGCAGTACTTC	CSALLTGGSYEQYF
once	TRBV5-1	TRBJ2-5	TRBD2	TGCGCCAGCAGCAAAAAGACTAGCGGGGGCCCCGGATTACAAGAGACCCAGTACTTC	CASSKKTSGGPGLQETQYF
many	TRBV5-1	TRBJ1-6	TRBD1	TGCGCCAGCAGCTTGGACAGGGGTAATTCACCCCTCCACTTT	CASSLDRGNSPLHF
few	TRBV5-4	TRBJ2-3	TRBD2	TGTGCCAGCAGCCTCGAGACTAGCGGGGGGCCAGGGGCAGATACGCAGTATTTT	CASSLETSGGPGADTQYF
many	TRBV10-3	TRBJ1-1	TRBD1	TGTGCCGCGTCCGGGACAGAATACACTGAAGCTTTCTTT	CAASGTEYTEAFF
many	TRBV6-5	TRBJ1-2	.	TGTGCCAGCAGTTACTACAGGGATGAGGGCTATGGCTACACCTTC	CASSYYRDEGYGYTF
few	TRBV3-1	TRBJ1-1	.	TGTGCCAGCAGCCAAGTGTTAGAGAACACTGAAGCTTTCTTT	CASSQVLENTEAFF
many	TRBV11-2	TRBJ2-6	.	TGTGCCAGCAGCTTAAGAGGACCGAGCTCTGGGGCCAACGTCCTGACTTTC	CASSLRGPSSGANVLTF
.	TRBV20-1	TRBJ1-1	TRBD1	TGCAGTGCAGGGACAGGGCAGAACACTGAAGCTTTCTTT	CSAGTGQNTEAFF
many	TRBV5-1	TRBJ1-1	TRBD1	TGCGCCAGCACGGGACAGGGAACGAACACTGAAGCTTTCTTT	CASTGQGTNTEAFF
few	TRBV5-1	TRBJ2-3	TRBD2	TGCGCCAGCGGACTAGCGGTGATAGATACGCAGTATTTT	CASGLAVIDTQYF
few	TRBV12-5	TRBJ2-2	.	TGTGCTAGTGGTTTGTACCGCACCGGGGAGCTGTTTTTT	CASGLYRTGELFF
many	TRBV7-3	TRBJ2-5	TRBD2	TGTGCCAGCAGCTTAAGGGGGGCTAGCGGGGCCCAAGAGACCCAGTACTTC	CASSLRGASGAQETQYF
few	TRBV9	TRBJ2-7	.	TGTGCCAGCGCCCCCGGGACATACAGCTCCTACGAGCAGTACTTC	CASAPGTYSSYEQYF
.	TRBV6-6	TRBJ1-2	.	TGTGCCAGCAGTTACTCGACCCCATCGGGAGGCTACACCTTC	CASSYSTPSGGYTF
few	TRBV7-8	TRBJ2-5	.	TGTGCCAGCAGCTTTAAGGGGGGGGCCGGAGAGACCCAGTACTTC	CASSFKGGAGETQYF
few	TRBV19	TRBJ2-3	TRBD2	TGTGCCAGTAGTGTGCGGGGGGAGCGGGATACGCAGTATTTT	CASSVRGERDTQYF
.	TRBV18	TRBJ2-7	.	TGTGCCAGCTCACCACCGGCAGGGCGAGGGGCCTACGAGCAGTACTTC	CASSPPAGRGAYEQYF
few	TRBV19	TRBJ2-7	TRBD1	TGTGCCAGTAGAACCGGGACAGGAGCCTACGAGCAGTACTTC	CASRTGTGAYEQYF
.	TRBV27	TRBJ1-5	.	TGTGCCAGCAGGGGGTGGGCAGGGGAAAGGTGGCAGCCCCAGCATTTT	CASRGWAGERWQPQHF
.	TRBV30	TRBJ1-1	.	TGTGCCTGGAGGGGTGGCACTGAAGCTTTCTTT	CAWRGGTEAFF
.	TRBV20-1	TRBJ2-1	TRBD2	TGCAGTGCCGTTCCGGTGACTAGCGCCTACAATGAGCAGTTCTTC	CSAVPVTSAYNEQFF
once	TRBV12-3/TRBV12-4	TRBJ2-1	TRBD2	TGTGCCAGCAGTACGTCCGGGACTATCAATGAGCAGTTCTTC	CASSTSGTINEQFF
many	TRBV9	TRBJ1-2	.	TGTGCCAGCAGCGTAGTTCAGAACTATGGCTACACCTTC	CASSVVQNYGYTF
.	TRBV5-1	TRBJ1-1	TRBD1	TGCGCCAGCAGCCAAAGGACAGGGGAGACTGAAGCTTTCTTT	CASSQRTGETEAFF
.	TRBV19	TRBJ1-3	.	TGTGCCAGTAGTATAGCAACCGGCAGGGGCCCTGGAAACACCATATATTTT	CASSIATGRGPGNTIYF
.	TRBV20-1	TRBJ2-1	.	TGCAGTGCCAAGGGACCTTCTTACAATGAGCAGTTCTTC	CSAKGPSYNEQFF
many	TRBV7-8	TRBJ2-1	TRBD1	TGTGCCAGCAGCGCCCGCCGGGACAGATATAATGAGCAGTTCTTC	CASSARRDRYNEQFF
.	TRBV9	TRBJ1-3	.	TGTGCCAGCAGCGTAGCGGACAGCTCTGGAAACACCATATATTTT	CASSVADSSGNTIYF
many	TRBV12-3/TRBV12-4	TRBJ1-5	.	TGTGCCAGCAGTTTTGGGAACCGGGACCGTAGCAATCAGCCCCAGCATTTT	CASSFGNRDRSNQPQHF
many	TRBV20-1	TRBJ1-1	TRBD1	TGCAGTGCTACGAAACAGGGGATGAACACTGAAGCTTTCTTT	CSATKQGMNTEAFF
.	TRBV24-1	TRBJ2-3	.	TGTGCCACCAGTGATTTGCAGGGCACAGATACGCAGTATTTT	CATSDLQGTDTQYF